This TCR beta chain was retrieved from a study of blood T cell repertoires in COVID-19. This clone was detected only once. TCRdb keeps only in-frame clones here, not all; method: immunoSEQ multiplex PCR. This sample has approximately 160,000 clones; 86% occur once, and the top ten carry around 6.6%. Germline V gene sequence: CDR1 LGHNA, CDR2 YSLEER. V was clipped by 2 bases and J by 1 base; unmatched bases: 6. The CDR3 covers 16 residues. The specimen was peripheral blood. The chain employs TRBV4-3 and TRBJ1-1; 8 nucleotides align to TRBD1. The sequence was obtained from a man aged 45-65 years with active or convalescent COVID-19. The CDR3, as DNA: TGCGCCAGCAGCCAACCAATAGGACAGGGGAACACTGAAGCTTTCTTT. Its translation is CASSQPIGQGNTEAFF.